These T cell receptor beta chains were read from a single sample in a study of blood T cell repertoires in COVID-19. Measured with immunoSEQ multiplex PCR; TCRdb has only the in-frame clones, and not every one. The data contain about 200,000 clones, about 80% of them singletons. The sequencing input was peripheral blood. Receptor source: a man between 60 and 75 years old with acute or convalescent COVID-19. Each CDR3 is given with its conserved first and last residue. D genes are given only for firm matches. Clone size appears in some rows only: once, few, many, or a class for an expanded clone.

v_call: TRBV7-2; clone_size: .; d_call: TRBD1; j_call: TRBJ2-7; cdr3_nt: TGTGCCAGCAGCTTAATGGACAGGGGGCTCTCCGAGCAGTACTTC; cdr3_aa: CASSLMDRGLSEQYF
v_call: TRBV11-2; clone_size: .; d_call: .; j_call: TRBJ2-6; cdr3_nt: TGTGCCAGCAGCTCCGCCACTGCTACCTCTGGGGCCAACGTCCTGACTTTC; cdr3_aa: CASSSATATSGANVLTF
v_call: TRBV18; clone_size: .; d_call: .; j_call: TRBJ2-2; cdr3_nt: TGTGCCAGCTCACAAACTACAGGTTACACCGGGGAGCTGTTTTTT; cdr3_aa: CASSQTTGYTGELFF
v_call: TRBV4-2; clone_size: .; d_call: TRBD1; j_call: TRBJ1-6; cdr3_nt: TGTGCCAGCAGCCAAGTGGGTGACAGGGCCTTTGCTTCACCCCTCCACTTT; cdr3_aa: CASSQVGDRAFASPLHF
v_call: TRBV3-1/TRBV3-2; clone_size: .; d_call: .; j_call: TRBJ1-2; cdr3_nt: TGTGCCAGCAGCCAAGAAAGGGGCCACGGCTACACCTTC; cdr3_aa: CASSQERGHGYTF
v_call: TRBV4-2; clone_size: .; d_call: .; j_call: TRBJ1-3; cdr3_nt: TGTGCCAGCAGCCAATCCATGGTAGCCTCTGGAAACACCATATATTTT; cdr3_aa: CASSQSMVASGNTIYF
v_call: TRBV7-9; clone_size: once; d_call: TRBD1; j_call: TRBJ1-5; cdr3_nt: TGTGCCAGCAGCGAACAGGACAGGAATCAGCCCCAGCATTTT; cdr3_aa: CASSEQDRNQPQHF
v_call: TRBV29-1; clone_size: .; d_call: TRBD1; j_call: TRBJ1-2; cdr3_nt: TGCAGCGTTGGGGGGACAGCCTTCTATGGCTACACCTTC; cdr3_aa: CSVGGTAFYGYTF
v_call: TRBV5-1; clone_size: .; d_call: TRBD1; j_call: TRBJ1-1; cdr3_nt: TGCGCCAGCAGCTTGGCCCCCGGGACAGGGTCAATTGAAGCTTTCTTT; cdr3_aa: CASSLAPGTGSIEAFF
v_call: TRBV9; clone_size: .; d_call: .; j_call: TRBJ2-7; cdr3_nt: TGTGCCAGCAGCGCCGGCGGAACCTACGAGCAGTACTTC; cdr3_aa: CASSAGGTYEQYF
v_call: TRBV6-6; clone_size: .; d_call: TRBD2; j_call: TRBJ2-3; cdr3_nt: TGTGCCAGCATTGGGGCGGGAGGGCCGGCAGATACGCAGTATTTT; cdr3_aa: CASIGAGGPADTQYF
v_call: TRBV9; clone_size: .; d_call: .; j_call: TRBJ2-3; cdr3_nt: TGTGCCAGCAGCAGGGCAGGGGCAGATACGCAGTATTTT; cdr3_aa: CASSRAGADTQYF
v_call: TRBV9; clone_size: .; d_call: .; j_call: TRBJ1-5; cdr3_nt: TGTGCCAGCAGCGTAGACAGATATCAGCCCCAGCATTTT; cdr3_aa: CASSVDRYQPQHF
v_call: TRBV30; clone_size: .; d_call: TRBD1; j_call: TRBJ1-1; cdr3_nt: TGTGCCTGGAGTTATGTGGGACAGCAAGCTTTCTTT; cdr3_aa: CAWSYVGQQAFF
v_call: TRBV30; clone_size: few; d_call: .; j_call: TRBJ1-5; cdr3_nt: TGTGCCTGGAGTTTGACGGGGAATCAGCCCCAGCATTTT; cdr3_aa: CAWSLTGNQPQHF
v_call: TRBV12-5; clone_size: few; d_call: TRBD1; j_call: TRBJ1-2; cdr3_nt: TGTGCTAGTGGTTCGAATATGAGGGACAGGGGGGTTGGCTACACCTTC; cdr3_aa: CASGSNMRDRGVGYTF
v_call: TRBV7-9; clone_size: .; d_call: TRBD2; j_call: TRBJ2-5; cdr3_nt: TGTGCCAGCAGCTTAGCGACTAGCGGGAGCAGTGTTCAAGAGACCCAGTACTTC; cdr3_aa: CASSLATSGSSVQETQYF
v_call: TRBV29-1; clone_size: .; d_call: .; j_call: TRBJ2-1; cdr3_nt: TGCAGCGTTGAATCCAGAAAGTACAATGAGCAGTTCTTC; cdr3_aa: CSVESRKYNEQFF
v_call: TRBV2; clone_size: few; d_call: .; j_call: TRBJ2-3; cdr3_nt: TGTGCCAGCAGTGACGGCTGGACTAGCACAGATACGCAGTATTTT; cdr3_aa: CASSDGWTSTDTQYF
v_call: TRBV4-2; clone_size: .; d_call: .; j_call: TRBJ1-2; cdr3_nt: TGTGCCAGCAGCCAAGAGGGGCCGGGCGGCCATGGCTACACCTTC; cdr3_aa: CASSQEGPGGHGYTF
v_call: TRBV24-1; clone_size: few; d_call: .; j_call: TRBJ1-5; cdr3_nt: TGTGCCACCAGTGACCCCACAGGGAGCGCGAATCAGCCCCAGCATTTT; cdr3_aa: CATSDPTGSANQPQHF
v_call: TRBV5-1; clone_size: .; d_call: .; j_call: TRBJ1-1; cdr3_nt: TGCGCCAGCAGCTTGGGACTCCGGGACACGCCAATCCAAGACACTGAAGCTTTCTTT; cdr3_aa: CASSLGLRDTPIQDTEAFF
v_call: TRBV7-9; clone_size: .; d_call: .; j_call: TRBJ1-6; cdr3_nt: TGTGCCAGTTCCAGCGTTGCTAATTCACCCCTCCACTTT; cdr3_aa: CASSSVANSPLHF
v_call: TRBV9; clone_size: .; d_call: .; j_call: TRBJ1-3; cdr3_nt: TGTGCCAGCAGCGTAGACCAGACAAGTGGAAACACCATATATTTT; cdr3_aa: CASSVDQTSGNTIYF
v_call: TRBV18; clone_size: .; d_call: TRBD2; j_call: TRBJ2-1; cdr3_nt: TGTGCCAGCTCACCTCCGAAAGCGGGAGTTCTGGGGAATGAGCAGTTCTTC; cdr3_aa: CASSPPKAGVLGNEQFF
v_call: TRBV14; clone_size: .; d_call: .; j_call: TRBJ2-7; cdr3_nt: TGTGCCAGCAGCCATTTGGGCTCACCTCTGTCCTACGAGCAGTACTTC; cdr3_aa: CASSHLGSPLSYEQYF
v_call: TRBV30; clone_size: .; d_call: TRBD2; j_call: TRBJ2-2; cdr3_nt: TGTGCCTGGTGGCTAGCGGGATACACCGGGGAGCTGTTTTTT; cdr3_aa: CAWWLAGYTGELFF
v_call: TRBV9; clone_size: .; d_call: .; j_call: TRBJ2-3; cdr3_nt: TGTGCCAGCAGCGTAGGGCAGGGCAGCACAGATACGCAGTATTTT; cdr3_aa: CASSVGQGSTDTQYF
v_call: TRBV18; clone_size: .; d_call: .; j_call: TRBJ2-2; cdr3_nt: TGTGCCAGCTCACTAACCGGGGGAACCGGGGAGCTGTTTTTT; cdr3_aa: CASSLTGGTGELFF
v_call: TRBV24-1; clone_size: once; d_call: TRBD2; j_call: TRBJ2-5; cdr3_nt: TGTGCCACCTGCCGGGGTAGCGGGAGCGAGACCCAGTACTTC; cdr3_aa: CATCRGSGSETQYF
v_call: TRBV27; clone_size: .; d_call: TRBD1; j_call: TRBJ2-2; cdr3_nt: TGTGCCAGCCATACAGGGGGCCGGAGCACCGGGGAGCTGTTTTTT; cdr3_aa: CASHTGGRSTGELFF
v_call: TRBV11-1; clone_size: .; d_call: .; j_call: TRBJ2-5; cdr3_nt: TGTGCCAGCAGCTTCAACGCAGCGCAAGAGACCCAGTACTTC; cdr3_aa: CASSFNAAQETQYF
v_call: TRBV7-9; clone_size: .; d_call: .; j_call: TRBJ1-3; cdr3_nt: TGTGCCAGCAGCTTGGCCAGGTTAACACCTTCCTCTGGAAACACCATATATTTT; cdr3_aa: CASSLARLTPSSGNTIYF
v_call: TRBV11-2; clone_size: .; d_call: TRBD1; j_call: TRBJ2-7; cdr3_nt: TGTGCCAGCAGCTTATCCACAGGGGGGTACGAGCAGTACTTC; cdr3_aa: CASSLSTGGYEQYF
v_call: TRBV6-1; clone_size: .; d_call: .; j_call: TRBJ1-4; cdr3_nt: TGTGCCAGCAGTGAGATCAGGGGCTCAACTAATGAAAAACTGTTTTTT; cdr3_aa: CASSEIRGSTNEKLFF
v_call: TRBV4-1; clone_size: .; d_call: .; j_call: TRBJ1-2; cdr3_nt: TGCGCCAGCAGCCAAGATTCAGAATCCGTAGGCTACACCTTC; cdr3_aa: CASSQDSESVGYTF
v_call: TRBV7-8; clone_size: .; d_call: TRBD1; j_call: TRBJ1-5; cdr3_nt: TGTGCCAGCAGCTTAGACCCCTGGGACAGGTATAGCAATCAGCCCCAGCATTTT; cdr3_aa: CASSLDPWDRYSNQPQHF
v_call: TRBV7-8; clone_size: .; d_call: TRBD2; j_call: TRBJ2-1; cdr3_nt: TGTGCCAGCAGCGAGGGACTATTACCTAATGAGCAGTTCTTC; cdr3_aa: CASSEGLLPNEQFF
v_call: TRBV5-5; clone_size: .; d_call: TRBD1; j_call: TRBJ2-5; cdr3_nt: TGTGCCAGCAGCTTTCGGACAGGGAATCTTCAAGAGACCCAGTACTTC; cdr3_aa: CASSFRTGNLQETQYF
v_call: TRBV27; clone_size: .; d_call: TRBD1; j_call: TRBJ1-6; cdr3_nt: TGTGCCAGCAGGGCAGGGGGAAACTATAATTCACCCCTCCACTTT; cdr3_aa: CASRAGGNYNSPLHF
v_call: TRBV4-1; clone_size: .; d_call: .; j_call: TRBJ1-2; cdr3_nt: TGCGCCAGCAGCCACCCATCACAGGGTAACTATGGCTACACCTTC; cdr3_aa: CASSHPSQGNYGYTF
v_call: TRBV11-2; clone_size: .; d_call: TRBD1; j_call: TRBJ2-7; cdr3_nt: TGTGCCAGCAGCCCAGCGAACAGGGGGAGCTCCTACGAGCAGTACTTC; cdr3_aa: CASSPANRGSSYEQYF
v_call: TRBV6-1; clone_size: .; d_call: .; j_call: TRBJ1-2; cdr3_nt: TGTGCCAGCAGTGAAGCGGTGGTGCAGGATGGCTACACCTTC; cdr3_aa: CASSEAVVQDGYTF
v_call: TRBV12-1; clone_size: few; d_call: .; j_call: TRBJ2-1; cdr3_nt: TGTGCCAGCAGGCTAAGCGGCTCGAGACAGTTCTTC; cdr3_aa: CASRLSGSRQFF
v_call: TRBV10-2; clone_size: .; d_call: TRBD1; j_call: TRBJ2-4; cdr3_nt: TGCGCCAGCAGCCCGGGACAGGGGATCTTTTGGGAAAACATTCAGTACTTC; cdr3_aa: CASSPGQGIFWENIQYF
v_call: TRBV5-1; clone_size: .; d_call: .; j_call: TRBJ2-3; cdr3_nt: TGCGCCAGCAGCTCGGATGGGAGATCCACAGATACGCAGTATTTT; cdr3_aa: CASSSDGRSTDTQYF
v_call: TRBV7-9; clone_size: .; d_call: .; j_call: TRBJ2-5; cdr3_nt: TGTGCCAGCAGCTTTGGCAGCGCCGTCAAAGAGACCCAGTACTTC; cdr3_aa: CASSFGSAVKETQYF
v_call: TRBV9; clone_size: .; d_call: .; j_call: TRBJ1-6; cdr3_nt: TGTGCCAGCAGCGTAGCCGGGAGGGCAGGGGATTCACCCCTCCACTTT; cdr3_aa: CASSVAGRAGDSPLHF
v_call: TRBV11-3; clone_size: .; d_call: .; j_call: TRBJ2-1; cdr3_nt: TGTGCCAGCAGCTTAACGAACGCGTACAATGAGCAGTTCTTC; cdr3_aa: CASSLTNAYNEQFF
v_call: TRBV4-3; clone_size: .; d_call: .; j_call: TRBJ2-1; cdr3_nt: TGCGCCAGCAGCCCGGACCCCCGGGGGAGCTCCTACAATGAGCAGTTCTTC; cdr3_aa: CASSPDPRGSSYNEQFF
v_call: TRBV19; clone_size: few; d_call: TRBD2; j_call: TRBJ2-1; cdr3_nt: TGTGCCAGTAGTACCCCCGGGACTAGAAACAATGAGCAGTTCTTC; cdr3_aa: CASSTPGTRNNEQFF
v_call: TRBV27; clone_size: few; d_call: .; j_call: TRBJ2-7; cdr3_nt: TGTGCCAGCAGTCTTCCCTACGAGCAGTACTTC; cdr3_aa: CASSLPYEQYF
v_call: TRBV5-8; clone_size: .; d_call: .; j_call: TRBJ2-1; cdr3_nt: TGTGCCAGCAGCTTCCAGGTGGTCGTCGGGGTCTACAATGAGCAGTTCTTC; cdr3_aa: CASSFQVVVGVYNEQFF
v_call: TRBV10-3; clone_size: few; d_call: .; j_call: TRBJ1-4; cdr3_nt: TGTGCCTCCAGGGACTTGGAGGGGGAAAAACTGTTTTTT; cdr3_aa: CASRDLEGEKLFF
v_call: TRBV4-2; clone_size: .; d_call: TRBD2; j_call: TRBJ2-1; cdr3_nt: TGTGCCAGCAGCCAAGAGGGACTAGCGGCCCTGGGGAATGAGCAGTTCTTC; cdr3_aa: CASSQEGLAALGNEQFF